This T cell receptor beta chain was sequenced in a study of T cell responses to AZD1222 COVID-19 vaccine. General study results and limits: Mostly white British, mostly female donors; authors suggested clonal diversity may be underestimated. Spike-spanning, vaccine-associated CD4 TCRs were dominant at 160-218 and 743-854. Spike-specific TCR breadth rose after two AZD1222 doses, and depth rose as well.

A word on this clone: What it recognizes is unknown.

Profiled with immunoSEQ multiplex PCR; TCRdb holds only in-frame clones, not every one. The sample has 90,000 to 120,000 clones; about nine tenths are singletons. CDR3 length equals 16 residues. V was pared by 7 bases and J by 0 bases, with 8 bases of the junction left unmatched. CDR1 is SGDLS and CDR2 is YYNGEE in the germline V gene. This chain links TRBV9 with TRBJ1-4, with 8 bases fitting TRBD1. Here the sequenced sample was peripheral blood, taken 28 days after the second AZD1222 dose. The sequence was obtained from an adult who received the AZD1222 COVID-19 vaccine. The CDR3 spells CASAGQGSATNEKLFF. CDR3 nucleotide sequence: TGTGCCAGCGCCGGACAGGGAAGTGCAACTAATGAAAAACTGTTTTTT.